The 10 T cell receptor beta chains given below trace back to one sample, sequenced in a study of human T cells and chemical hapten exposure. In TCRdb, the RACE reads were re-called with MiXCR into one record per CDR3 protein. The sample has fewer than 350,000 distinct CDR3 sequences; roughly 7.4% are singletons. This sample's time point: pre-sensitization, week 0. Treatment meaning: therapeutic diphenylcyclopropenone sensitization with weekly scalp DPC. The sample consisted of whole blood, taken in connection with sensitization to the hapten diphenylcyclopropenone (DPC). The source of these receptors is a man between 18 and 29 years old with alopecia areata. Some clones in this sample may be carry-over from other donors' samples.

This clonotype showed up many times. This chain uses TRBV20-1 with TRBJ1-1, with 10 nucleotides matching TRBD1. The V and J ends lost 5 bases and 4 bases, in that order; junction bases with no gene match: 13. The CDR3 length is 16 residues. Germline CDR1 is DFQATT and CDR2 is SNEGSKA (reference sequence). The CDR3 spells CSAPGQGGAYATEAFF. Here the CDR3 DNA reads TGCAGTGCTCCCGGACAGGGGGGAGCATATGCCACTGAAGCTTTCTTT.

The V call is TRBV12-3 or TRBV12-4, the J call TRBJ1-1; D is ambiguous. The CDR3 has 14 amino acids. Trimming took 2 bases from V and 2 from J, leaving 9 bases between them. CDR3 DNA: TGTGCCAGCAGTTTAACGAGTATTAACACTGAAGCTTTCTTT. It codes for CASSLTSINTEAFF.

The CDR3 region has the DNA TGTGCCAGCAGCTCTAGCGGACAGGGGGCTTACGAGCAGTACTTC. Its translation: CASSSSGQGAYEQYF. The V gene is TRBV28, the J gene TRBJ2-7, with 11 bases lining up with TRBD1. Looked up from germline, CDR1 is MDHEN and CDR2 is SYDVKM. The CDR3 runs to 15 residues. V trimming: 6 bases; J trimming: 4 bases; junction bases outside the gene matches: 8.

For the CDR3, the DNA is TGCGCCAGCAGCCAAGGTGGACTCTCCTACGAGCAGTACTTC. Amino acid sequence: CASSQGGLSYEQYF. V and J are TRBV4-1 and TRBJ2-7; the D gene is possibly TRBD2 (5 bases). V was trimmed by 1 base and J by 0 bases, leaving 7 bases between them. The CDR3 has 14 residues. CDR1 MGHRA and CDR2 YSYEKL come from the germline V gene.

The V call is TRBV27, the J call TRBJ1-2; TRBD1 matches 7 bases. Germline V gives CDR1 MNHEY, CDR2 SMNVEV (reference sequence). The length of the CDR3 is 15 residues. J gave up 1 base and V 6 bases, and 8 bases lay outside the gene matches. Here the CDR3 reads CASRPGQLLNYGYTF. In DNA form, the CDR3 reads TGTGCCAGCAGGCCGGGACAGCTACTTAACTATGGCTACACCTTC.

Ten or more counts support this clonotype. J is TRBJ2-3 and V is TRBV28; weak D call: TRBD2 (7 bases). CDR3 size: 19 residues. Germline V CDR1 and CDR2: MDHEN, SYDVKM. V was cut by 2 bases and J by 4 bases, with 25 bases left in between. The CDR3 sequence is CASSLPATTGKGGADTQYF. The CDR3 nucleotides are TGTGCCAGCAGTTTACCCGCCACTACAGGAAAGGGGGGGGCAGATACGCAGTATTTT.

The chain links TRBV5-4 to TRBJ1-2; 10 bases map to TRBD1. Germline V gene data show CDR1 as SGHNT and CDR2 as YYREEE (reference sequence). The CDR3 sequence is 15 residues long. V shed 3 bases and J 5 bases; nucleotides not matched to a gene: 7. The CDR3 nucleotides are TGTGCCAGCAGCTCTTCACTGGACAGGGGGTATGGCTACACCTTC. Translated: CASSSSLDRGYGYTF.

This clonotype was seen at least ten times. This sequence joins TRBV7-2 and TRBJ2-4; 7 bases agree with TRBD1. Germline V gene data show CDR1 as SGHTA and CDR2 as FQGNSA. V was pared by 1 base and J by 8 bases, with 2 bases of the junction left unmatched. This CDR3 has 13 residues. The DNA of the CDR3 is TGTGCCAGCAGCTTAGGTACAGGGGACATTCAGTACTTC. This encodes CASSLGTGDIQYF.

The chain links TRBV12-3 or TRBV12-4 to TRBJ1-1; 9 bases are a match to TRBD1. CDR3 size: 16 residues. Unmatched junction bases numbered 12, after V lost 6 bases and J lost 4 bases. In nucleotides, the CDR3 is TGTGCCAGCAGCCCTACTACAGGGGGCTTAAGCACTGAAGCTTTCTTT. Protein sequence: CASSPTTGGLSTEAFF.

The V gene is TRBV7-2, the J gene TRBJ2-1; 10 bases agree with TRBD2. The CDR3 is 16 residues long. The germline CDR1 and CDR2 sequences are SGHTA and FQGNSA. The V gene end was trimmed by 3 bases and the J gene end by 4 bases; junction bases not matched to a gene: 6. The chain's CDR3 is CASSFRAGGHYNEQFF. The CDR3 region has the DNA TGTGCCAGCAGCTTTAGAGCGGGGGGGCATTACAATGAGCAGTTCTTC.